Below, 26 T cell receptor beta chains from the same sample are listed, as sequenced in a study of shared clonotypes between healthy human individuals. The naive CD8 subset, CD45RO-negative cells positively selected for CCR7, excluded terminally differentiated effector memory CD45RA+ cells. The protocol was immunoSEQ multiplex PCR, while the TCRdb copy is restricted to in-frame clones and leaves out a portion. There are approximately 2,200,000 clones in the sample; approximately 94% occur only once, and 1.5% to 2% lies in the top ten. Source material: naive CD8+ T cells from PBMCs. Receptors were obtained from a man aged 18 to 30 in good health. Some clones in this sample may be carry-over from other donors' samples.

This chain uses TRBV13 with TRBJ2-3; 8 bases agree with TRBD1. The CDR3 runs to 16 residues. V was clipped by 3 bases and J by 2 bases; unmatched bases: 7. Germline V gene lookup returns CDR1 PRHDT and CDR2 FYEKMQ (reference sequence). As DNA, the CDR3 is TGTGCCAGCAGCTTTGCGGACAGGGCCTTCACAGATACGCAGTATTTT. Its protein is CASSFADRAFTDTQYF.

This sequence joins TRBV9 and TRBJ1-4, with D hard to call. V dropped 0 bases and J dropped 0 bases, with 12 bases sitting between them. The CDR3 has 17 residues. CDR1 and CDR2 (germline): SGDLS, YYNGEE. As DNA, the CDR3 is TGTGCCAGCAGCGTAGAGGGAGGGCCCCCAACTAATGAAAAACTGTTTTTT. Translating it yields CASSVEGGPPTNEKLFF.

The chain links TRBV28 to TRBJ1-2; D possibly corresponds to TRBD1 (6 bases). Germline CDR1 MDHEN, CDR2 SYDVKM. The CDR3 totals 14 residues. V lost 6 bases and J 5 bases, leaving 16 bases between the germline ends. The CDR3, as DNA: TGTGCCAGCAGCCACGGGGGGGCGGCGTATGGCTACACCTTC. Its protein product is CASSHGGAAYGYTF.

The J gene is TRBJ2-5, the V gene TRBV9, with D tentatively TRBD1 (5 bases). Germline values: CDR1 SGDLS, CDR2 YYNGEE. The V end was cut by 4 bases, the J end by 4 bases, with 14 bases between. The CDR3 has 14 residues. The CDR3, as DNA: TGTGCCAGCAGCCTTACCCCAGGGTCAGAGACCCAGTACTTC. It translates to CASSLTPGSETQYF. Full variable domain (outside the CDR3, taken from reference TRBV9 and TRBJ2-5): DSGVTQTPKHLITATGQRVTLRCSPRSGDLSVYWYQQSLDQGLQFLIQYYNGEERAKGNILERFSAQQFPDLHSELNLSSLELGDSALYFCASSLTPGSETQYFGPGTRLLVL.

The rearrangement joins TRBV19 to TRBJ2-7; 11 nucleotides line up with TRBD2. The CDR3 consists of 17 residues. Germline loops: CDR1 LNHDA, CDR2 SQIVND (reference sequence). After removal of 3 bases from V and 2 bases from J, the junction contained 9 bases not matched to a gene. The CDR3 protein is CASSILLAGAVPYEQYF. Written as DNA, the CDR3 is TGTGCCAGTAGTATTTTACTAGCGGGAGCGGTTCCCTACGAGCAGTACTTC.

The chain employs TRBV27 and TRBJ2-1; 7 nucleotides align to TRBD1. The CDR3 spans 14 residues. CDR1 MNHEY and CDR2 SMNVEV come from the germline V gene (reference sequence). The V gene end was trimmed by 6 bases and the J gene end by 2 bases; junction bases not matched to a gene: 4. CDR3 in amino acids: CASRPGTAYNEQFF. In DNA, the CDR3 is TGTGCCAGCAGACCTGGGACAGCCTACAATGAGCAGTTCTTC.

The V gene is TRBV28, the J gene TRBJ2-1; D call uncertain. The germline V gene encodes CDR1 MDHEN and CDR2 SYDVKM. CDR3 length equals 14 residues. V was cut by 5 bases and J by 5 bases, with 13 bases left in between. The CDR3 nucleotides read TGTGCCAGCAGTCCGCCCCTCAGGAACAATGAGCAGTTCTTC. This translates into CASSPPLRNNEQFF.

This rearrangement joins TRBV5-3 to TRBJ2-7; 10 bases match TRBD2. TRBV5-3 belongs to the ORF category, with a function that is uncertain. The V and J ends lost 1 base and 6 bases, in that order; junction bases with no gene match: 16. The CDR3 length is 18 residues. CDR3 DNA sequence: TGTGCCAGAAGCTTGTGGGGAAAAGCGGGAGGGCCGGGCGGCGAGCAGTACTTC. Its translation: CARSLWGKAGGPGGEQYF.

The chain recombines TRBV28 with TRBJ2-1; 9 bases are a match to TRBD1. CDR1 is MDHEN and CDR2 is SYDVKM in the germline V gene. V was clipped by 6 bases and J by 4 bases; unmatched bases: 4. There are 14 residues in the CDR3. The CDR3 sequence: CASRLGQGYNEQFF. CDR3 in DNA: TGTGCCAGCAGACTGGGACAGGGATACAATGAGCAGTTCTTC.

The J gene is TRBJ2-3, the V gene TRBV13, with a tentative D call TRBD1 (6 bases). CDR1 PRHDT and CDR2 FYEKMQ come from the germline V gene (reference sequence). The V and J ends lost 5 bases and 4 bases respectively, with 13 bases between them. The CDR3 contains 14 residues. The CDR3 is CASSEDRTADTQYF. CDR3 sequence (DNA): TGTGCCAGCAGCGAAGACAGGACGGCAGATACGCAGTATTTT.

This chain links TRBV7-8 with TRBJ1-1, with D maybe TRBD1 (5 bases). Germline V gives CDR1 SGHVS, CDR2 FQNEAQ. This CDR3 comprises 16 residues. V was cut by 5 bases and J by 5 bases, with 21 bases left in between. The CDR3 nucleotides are TGTGCCAGCAGCCCCAGGGCGGTAGGGCAGGGAACTGAAGCTTTCTTT. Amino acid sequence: CASSPRAVGQGTEAFF.

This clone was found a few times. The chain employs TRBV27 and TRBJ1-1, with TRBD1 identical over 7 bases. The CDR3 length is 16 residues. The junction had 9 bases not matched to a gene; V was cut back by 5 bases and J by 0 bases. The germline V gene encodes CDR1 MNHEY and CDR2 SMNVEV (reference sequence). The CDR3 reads CASSSLDRRLNTEAFF. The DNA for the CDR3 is TGTGCCAGCAGTAGCCTGGACAGGAGATTGAACACTGAAGCTTTCTTT.

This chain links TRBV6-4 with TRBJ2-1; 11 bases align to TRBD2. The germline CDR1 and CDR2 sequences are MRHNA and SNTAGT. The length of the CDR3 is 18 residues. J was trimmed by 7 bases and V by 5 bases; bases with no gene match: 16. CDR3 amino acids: CASSREVLIAGGRNEQFF. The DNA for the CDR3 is TGTGCCAGCAGTAGAGAGGTTTTAATAGCGGGAGGGAGGAATGAGCAGTTCTTC.

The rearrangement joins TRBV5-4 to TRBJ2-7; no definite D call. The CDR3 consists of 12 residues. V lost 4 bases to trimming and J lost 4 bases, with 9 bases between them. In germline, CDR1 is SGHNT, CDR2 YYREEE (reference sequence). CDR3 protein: CASSSEPYEQYF. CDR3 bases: TGTGCCAGCAGCAGCGAGCCGTACGAGCAGTACTTC.

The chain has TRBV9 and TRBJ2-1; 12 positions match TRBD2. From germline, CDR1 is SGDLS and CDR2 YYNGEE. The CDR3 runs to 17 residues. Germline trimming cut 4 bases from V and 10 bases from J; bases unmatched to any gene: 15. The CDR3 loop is CASSPNSRLAGAEEQFF. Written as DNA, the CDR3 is TGTGCCAGCAGCCCAAACTCCAGACTAGCGGGAGCCGAAGAGCAGTTCTTC.

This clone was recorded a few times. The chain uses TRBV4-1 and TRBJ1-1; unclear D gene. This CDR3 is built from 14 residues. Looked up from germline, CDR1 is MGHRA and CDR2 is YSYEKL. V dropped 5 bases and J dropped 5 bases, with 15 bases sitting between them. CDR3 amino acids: CASSRIPASTEAFF. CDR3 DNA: TGCGCCAGCAGCAGGATCCCAGCTTCTACTGAAGCTTTCTTT.

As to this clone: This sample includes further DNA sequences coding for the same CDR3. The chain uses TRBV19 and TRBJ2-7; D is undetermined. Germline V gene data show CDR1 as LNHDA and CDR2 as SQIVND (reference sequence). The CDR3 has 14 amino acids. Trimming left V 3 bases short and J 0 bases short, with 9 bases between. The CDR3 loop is CASSMVSSSYEQYF. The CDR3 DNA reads TGTGCCAGTAGTATGGTATCTTCCTCCTACGAGCAGTACTTC.

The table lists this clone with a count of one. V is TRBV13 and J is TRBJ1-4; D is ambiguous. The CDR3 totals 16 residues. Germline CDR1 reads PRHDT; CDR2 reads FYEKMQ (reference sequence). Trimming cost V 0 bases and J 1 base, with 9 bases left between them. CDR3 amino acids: CASSLGSVRTNEKLFF. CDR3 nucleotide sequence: TGTGCCAGCAGCTTAGGAAGCGTCAGAACTAATGAAAAACTGTTTTTT.

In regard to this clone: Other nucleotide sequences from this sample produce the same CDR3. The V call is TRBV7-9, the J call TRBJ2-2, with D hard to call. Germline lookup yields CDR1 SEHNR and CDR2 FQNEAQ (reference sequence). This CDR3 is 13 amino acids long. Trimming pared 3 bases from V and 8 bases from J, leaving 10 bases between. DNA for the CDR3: TGTGCCAGCAGCTTGGTAGCCAGTGGGGAGCTGTTTTTT. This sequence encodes CASSLVASGELFF.

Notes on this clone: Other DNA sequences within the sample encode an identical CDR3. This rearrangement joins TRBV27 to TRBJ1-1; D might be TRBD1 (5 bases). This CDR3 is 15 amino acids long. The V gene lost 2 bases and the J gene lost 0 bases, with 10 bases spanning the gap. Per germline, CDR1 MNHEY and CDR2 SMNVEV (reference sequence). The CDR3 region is CASSLSRGLNTEAFF. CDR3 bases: TGTGCCAGCAGTTTAAGTCGGGGGTTGAACACTGAAGCTTTCTTT.

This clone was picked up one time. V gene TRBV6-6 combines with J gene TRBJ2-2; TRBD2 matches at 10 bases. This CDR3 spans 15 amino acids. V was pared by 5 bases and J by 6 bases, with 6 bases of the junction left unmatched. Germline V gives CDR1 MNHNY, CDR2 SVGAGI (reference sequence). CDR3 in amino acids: CASSHLAGVSGELFF. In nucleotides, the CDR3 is TGTGCCAGCAGTCACCTAGCGGGAGTGTCCGGGGAGCTGTTTTTT.

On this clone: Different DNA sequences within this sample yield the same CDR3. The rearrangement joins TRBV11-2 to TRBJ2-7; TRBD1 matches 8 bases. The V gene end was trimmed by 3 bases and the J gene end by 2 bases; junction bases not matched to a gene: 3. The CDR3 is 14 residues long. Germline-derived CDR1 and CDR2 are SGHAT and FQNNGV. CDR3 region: CASSLDRAAYEQYF. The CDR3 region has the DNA TGTGCCAGCAGCTTGGACAGGGCGGCCTACGAGCAGTACTTC.

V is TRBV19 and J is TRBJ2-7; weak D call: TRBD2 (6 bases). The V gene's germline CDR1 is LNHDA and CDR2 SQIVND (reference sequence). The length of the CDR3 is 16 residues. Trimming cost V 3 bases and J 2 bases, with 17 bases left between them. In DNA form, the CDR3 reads TGTGCCAGTAGTATGGTCGAGGGGAGGTTCCCCTACGAGCAGTACTTC. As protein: CASSMVEGRFPYEQYF.

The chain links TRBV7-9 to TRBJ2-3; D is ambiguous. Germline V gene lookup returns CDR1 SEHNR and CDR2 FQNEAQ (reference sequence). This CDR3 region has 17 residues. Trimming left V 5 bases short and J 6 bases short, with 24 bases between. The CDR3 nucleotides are TGTGCCAGCAGCCCGGAAGTCGTCGCAGTTAAAGGGGATACGCAGTATTTT. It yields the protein CASSPEVVAVKGDTQYF. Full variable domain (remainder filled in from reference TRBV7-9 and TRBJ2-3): DTGVSQNPRHKITKRGQNVTFRCDPISEHNRLYWYRQTLGQGPEFLTYFQNEAQLEKSRLLSDRFSAERPKGSFSTLEIQRTEQGDSAMYLCASSPEVVAVKGDTQYFGPGTRLTVL.

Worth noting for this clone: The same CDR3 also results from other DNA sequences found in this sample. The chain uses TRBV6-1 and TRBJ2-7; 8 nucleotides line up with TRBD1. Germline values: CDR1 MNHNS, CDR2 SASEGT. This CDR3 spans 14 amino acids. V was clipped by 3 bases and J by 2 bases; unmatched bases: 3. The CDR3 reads CASSDGTGPYEQYF. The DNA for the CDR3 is TGTGCCAGCAGTGACGGGACAGGACCCTACGAGCAGTACTTC.

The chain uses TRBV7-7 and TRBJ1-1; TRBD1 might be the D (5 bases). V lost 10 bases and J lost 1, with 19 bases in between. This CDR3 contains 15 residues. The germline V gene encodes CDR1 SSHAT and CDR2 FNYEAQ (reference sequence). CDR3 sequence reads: CATSPVRGPNTEAFF. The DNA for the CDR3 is TGTGCCACCTCCCCCGTCCGGGGCCCGAACACTGAAGCTTTCTTT.